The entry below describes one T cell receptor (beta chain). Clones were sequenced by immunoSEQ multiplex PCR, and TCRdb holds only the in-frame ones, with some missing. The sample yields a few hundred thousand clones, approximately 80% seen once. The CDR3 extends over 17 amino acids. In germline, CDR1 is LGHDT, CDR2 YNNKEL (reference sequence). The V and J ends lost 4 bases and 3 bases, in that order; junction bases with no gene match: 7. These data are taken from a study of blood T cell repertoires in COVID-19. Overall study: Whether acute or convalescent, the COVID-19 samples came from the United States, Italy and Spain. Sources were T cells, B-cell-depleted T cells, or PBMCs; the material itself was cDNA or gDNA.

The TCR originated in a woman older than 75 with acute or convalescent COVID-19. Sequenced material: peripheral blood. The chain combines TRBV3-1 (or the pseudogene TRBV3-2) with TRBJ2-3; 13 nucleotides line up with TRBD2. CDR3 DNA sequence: TGTGCCAGCAGCCCGCGACTAGCGGGGGGCGGGACAGATACGCAGTATTTT. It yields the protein CASSPRLAGGGTDTQYF.